This T cell receptor (beta chain) was recovered during a study of tumour-infiltrating T cells in Burkitt lymphoma. Study at large: Survival, overall and progression-free, tracked with productive clonality.

With 0 bases removed from V and 8 bases from J, the gap between germline ends came to 14 bases. Germline V CDR1 and CDR2: SGHRS, YFSETQ. This CDR3 spans 15 amino acids. TCRdb keeps only in-frame clones here, not all; method: immunoSEQ multiplex PCR. The sample contains around 14,000 clones, roughly 73% of which appear only once. Sequencing was performed on tumor tissue. The TCR was taken from a human donor with diffuse large B-cell lymphoma. The chain uses TRBV5-1 and TRBJ1-4; D might be TRBD1 (6 bases). The CDR3 bases are TGCGCCAGCAGCTTGGGGGCAGGGGCGCGGGAAAAACTGTTTTTT. Amino acid sequence: CASSLGAGAREKLFF.